This T cell receptor beta chain was sequenced for a study of response to subunit inactivated influenza vaccine. Study-level points and caveats: New T cells are recruited in small numbers by each seasonal influenza vaccination, according to the authors' suggestion.

This clonotype appeared a few times. The antigen is not known. TCRdb re-called the RT-PCR reads through MiXCR, storing one row per CDR3 protein. The profile covers about 610,000 distinct CDR3 sequences, with around 13% appearing a single time and around 10% taken by the ten largest. The sequence was obtained from a man aged 45-60 years who received an inactivated influenza vaccine. The source material was PBMCs from blood, sampled 11 to 12 days after vaccination.

CDR3 DNA: TGTGCCAGCAGCCAATACGGGTCAGGGCCCCAGCATTTT. Its translation: CASSQYGSGPQHF. V usage is TRBV3-1 and J usage is TRBJ1-5; D unresolved. The V end lost 2 bases, the J end lost 9 bases, and 11 bases lay between the germline ends. The CDR3 is made up of 13 amino acids. CDR1 LGHDT and CDR2 YNNKEL come from the germline V gene (reference sequence).